A selection of T cell receptor beta chains follows, all from one sample in a study of blood T cells in healthy people across ages. TCRdb recomputed calls from the 5' RACE reads with MiXCR, one row per CDR3 protein. Found here are about 1.6 million distinct CDR3 sequences, about 31% of them singletons; the top ten hold over 9%. Sequenced sample: blood. The receptors stem from a woman in her thirties in good health. Both conserved end residues are part of each CDR3.

>TRBV21-1
CAKQGLGTDTQYF
>TRBV6-5
CASRQLAGDRYEQYF
>TRBV29-1
CSVVWTPAYEQYF
>TRBV20-1
CSATGTPTNEKLFF
>TRBV12-3/TRBV12-4
CASRPGTGLFSYEQYF
>TRBV5-1
CASSPGQSWDGYTF
>TRBV6-5
CASSSTGQNQPQHF
>TRBV6-1
CASSGGTGNVGGYTF
>TRBV9
CASSSQGGFYNEQFF
>TRBV2
CAGTLGQGNHGYTF
>TRBV9
CASSASASSPLHF
>TRBV3-1
CASCQITTTGQHYGYTF
>TRBV20-1
CSATGPASNQPQHF
>TRBV4-1
CASSQDWGGNYERYF
>TRBV20-1
CSARTPGEEKLFF
>TRBV4-1
CASSHVRDREKGEQYF
>TRBV10-3
CAISESGGSGNTIYF
>TRBV7-9
CASSSKRDRGKDGYTF
>TRBV27
CASSFGLAEGTQYF
>TRBV7-9
CASRPDGGCSPLHF
>TRBV29-1
CSVLATDEANYGYTF
>TRBV10-3
CAISESLAGSTADTQYF
>TRBV20-1
CSARRLAGNTDTQYF
>TRBV20-1
CSASGGSRRNTEAFF
>TRBV7-6
CASRDRLDTEAFF
>TRBV29-1
CSVGQGSHEQYF
>TRBV10-3
CAISTGIPKNIQYF